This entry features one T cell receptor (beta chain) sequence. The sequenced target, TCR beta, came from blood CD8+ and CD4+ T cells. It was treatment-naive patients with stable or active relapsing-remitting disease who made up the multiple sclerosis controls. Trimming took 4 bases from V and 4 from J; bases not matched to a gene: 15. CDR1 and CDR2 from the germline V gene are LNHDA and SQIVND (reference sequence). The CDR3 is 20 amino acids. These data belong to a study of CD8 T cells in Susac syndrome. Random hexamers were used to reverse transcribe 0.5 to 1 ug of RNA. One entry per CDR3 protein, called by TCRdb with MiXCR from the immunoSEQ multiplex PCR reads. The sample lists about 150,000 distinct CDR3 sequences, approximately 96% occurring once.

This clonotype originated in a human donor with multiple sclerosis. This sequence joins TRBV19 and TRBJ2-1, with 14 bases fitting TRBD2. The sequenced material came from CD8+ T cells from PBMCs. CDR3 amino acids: CASSTRGTSGGRGSYNEQFF. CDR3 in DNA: TGTGCCAGTAGTACCCGCGGGACTAGCGGGGGACGGGGGTCTTACAATGAGCAGTTCTTC. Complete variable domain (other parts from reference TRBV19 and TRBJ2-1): DGGITQSPKYLFRKEGQNVTLSCEQNLNHDAMYWYRQDPGQGLRLIYYSQIVNDFQKGDIAEGYSVSREKKESFPLTVTSAQKNPTAFYLCASSTRGTSGGRGSYNEQFFGPGTRLTVL.